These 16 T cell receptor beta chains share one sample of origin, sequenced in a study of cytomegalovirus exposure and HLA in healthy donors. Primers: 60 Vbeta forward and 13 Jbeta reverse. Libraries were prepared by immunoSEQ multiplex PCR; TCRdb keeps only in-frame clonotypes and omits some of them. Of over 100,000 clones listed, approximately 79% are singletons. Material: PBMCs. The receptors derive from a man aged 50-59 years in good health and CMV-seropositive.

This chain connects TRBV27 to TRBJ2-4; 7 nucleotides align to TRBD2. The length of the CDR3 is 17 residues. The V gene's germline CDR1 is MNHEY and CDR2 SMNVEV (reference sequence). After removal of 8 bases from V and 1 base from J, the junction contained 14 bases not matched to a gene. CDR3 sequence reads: CASSFIREAGAKNIQYF. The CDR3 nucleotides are TGTGCCAGCTCTTTTATACGGGAGGCCGGGGCCAAAAACATTCAGTACTTC.

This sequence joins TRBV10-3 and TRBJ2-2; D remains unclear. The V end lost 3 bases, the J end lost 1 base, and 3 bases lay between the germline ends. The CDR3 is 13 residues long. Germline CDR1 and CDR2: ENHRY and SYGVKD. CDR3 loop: CAISDGNTGELFF. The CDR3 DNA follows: TGTGCCATCAGTGACGGGAACACCGGGGAGCTGTTTTTT.

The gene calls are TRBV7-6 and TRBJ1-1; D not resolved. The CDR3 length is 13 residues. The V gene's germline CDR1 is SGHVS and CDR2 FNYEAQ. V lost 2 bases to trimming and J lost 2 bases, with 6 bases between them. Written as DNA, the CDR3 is TGTGCCAGCAGCTTAATGGCCAACACTGAAGCTTTCTTT. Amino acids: CASSLMANTEAFF.

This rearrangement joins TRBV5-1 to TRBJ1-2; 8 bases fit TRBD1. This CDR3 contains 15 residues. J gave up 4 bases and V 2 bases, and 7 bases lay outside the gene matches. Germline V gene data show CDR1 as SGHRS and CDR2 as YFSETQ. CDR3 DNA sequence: TGCGCCAGCAGCTTCACCGCAGGACAGGGCTATGGCTACACCTTC. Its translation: CASSFTAGQGYGYTF. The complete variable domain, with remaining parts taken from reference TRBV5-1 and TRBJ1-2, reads KAGVTQTPRYLIKTRGQQVTLSCSPISGHRSVSWYQQTPGQGLQFLFEYFSETQRNKGNFPGRFSGRQFSNSRSEMNVSTLELGDSALYLCASSFTAGQGYGYTFGSGTRLTVV.

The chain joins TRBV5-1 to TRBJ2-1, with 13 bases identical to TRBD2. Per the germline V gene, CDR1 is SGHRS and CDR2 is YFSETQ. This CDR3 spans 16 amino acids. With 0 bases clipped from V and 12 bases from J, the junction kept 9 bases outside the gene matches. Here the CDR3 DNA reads TGCGCCAGCAGCTTGGTGGGGACTAGCGGGACTGGGCGGCAGTTCTTC. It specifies CASSLVGTSGTGRQFF.

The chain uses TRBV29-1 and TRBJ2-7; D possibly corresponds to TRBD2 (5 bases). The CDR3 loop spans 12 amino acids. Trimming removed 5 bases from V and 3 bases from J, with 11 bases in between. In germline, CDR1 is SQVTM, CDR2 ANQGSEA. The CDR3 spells CSVTSGVYEQYF. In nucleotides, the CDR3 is TGCAGCGTTACTTCCGGGGTCTACGAGCAGTACTTC.

The DNA for the CDR3 is TGTGCCAGCAGCTCCCTTGAGAACAGGGGGCGCCGGACTAATGAAAAACTGTTTTTT. It translates to CASSSLENRGRRTNEKLFF. This chain uses TRBV5-4 with TRBJ1-4; 9 nucleotides align to TRBD1. The CDR3 sequence is 19 residues long. V gave up 3 bases and J gave up 2 bases; unmatched junction bases: 14. Germline V CDR1 and CDR2: SGHNT, YYREEE (reference sequence).

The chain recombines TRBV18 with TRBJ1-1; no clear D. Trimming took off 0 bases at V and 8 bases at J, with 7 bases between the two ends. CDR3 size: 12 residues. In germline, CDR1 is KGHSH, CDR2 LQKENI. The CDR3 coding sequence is TGTGCCAGCTCACCACCTGGGCAAGAAGCTTTCTTT. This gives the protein CASSPPGQEAFF.

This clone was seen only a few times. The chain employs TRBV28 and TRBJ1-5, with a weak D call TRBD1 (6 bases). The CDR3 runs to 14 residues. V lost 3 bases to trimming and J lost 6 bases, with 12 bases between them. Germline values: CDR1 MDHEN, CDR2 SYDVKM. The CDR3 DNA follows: TGTGCCAGCAGTTTGTCCCTCAGGGGTCAGCCCCAGCATTTT. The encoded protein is CASSLSLRGQPQHF.

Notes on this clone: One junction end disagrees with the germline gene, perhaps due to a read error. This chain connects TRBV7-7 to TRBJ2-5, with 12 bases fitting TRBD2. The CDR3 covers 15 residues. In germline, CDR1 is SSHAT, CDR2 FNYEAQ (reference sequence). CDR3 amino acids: CASSLGGLAGETQYF. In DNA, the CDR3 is TGTGCTAGCAGCTTAGGGGGACTAGCGGGCGAGACCCAGTACTTC.

The CDR3 reads CASRTGPTYEQYF. The CDR3 nucleotides are TGTGCCAGTAGGACAGGGCCAACCTACGAGCAGTACTTC. The chain uses TRBV2 and TRBJ2-5; TRBD1 agrees at 8 bases. The end of the DNA is better explained by TRBJ2-7, so the J call may be wrong. Germline loops: CDR1 SNHLY, CDR2 FYNNEI. This CDR3 spans 13 amino acids.

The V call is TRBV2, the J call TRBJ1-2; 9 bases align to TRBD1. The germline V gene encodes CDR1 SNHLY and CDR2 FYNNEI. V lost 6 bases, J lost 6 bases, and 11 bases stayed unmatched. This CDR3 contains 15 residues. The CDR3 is CASSPYRGQGNGYTF. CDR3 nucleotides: TGTGCCAGCAGCCCATACAGGGGGCAGGGGAATGGCTACACCTTC.

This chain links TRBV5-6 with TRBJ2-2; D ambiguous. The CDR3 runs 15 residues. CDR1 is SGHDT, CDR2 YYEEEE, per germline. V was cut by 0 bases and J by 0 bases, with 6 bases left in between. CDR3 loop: CASSLDSSNTGELFF. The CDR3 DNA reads TGTGCCAGCAGCTTGGACAGCTCGAACACCGGGGAGCTGTTTTTT.

CDR3 residues: CSAGIDPAQYF. The CDR3 nucleotides are TGCAGTGCTGGTATAGATCCGGCGCAGTATTTT. The rearrangement joins TRBV20-1 to TRBJ2-3, with unresolved D. The CDR3 has 11 amino acids. The germline CDR1 and CDR2 sequences are DFQATT and SNEGSKA (reference sequence). With 5 bases removed from V and 10 bases from J, the gap between germline ends came to 13 bases.

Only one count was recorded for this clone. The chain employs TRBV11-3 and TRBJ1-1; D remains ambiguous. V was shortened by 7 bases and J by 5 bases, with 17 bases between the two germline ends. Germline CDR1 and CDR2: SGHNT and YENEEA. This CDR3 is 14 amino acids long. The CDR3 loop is CASTPRNGETEAFF. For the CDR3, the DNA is TGTGCCAGCACCCCTAGAAATGGTGAGACTGAAGCTTTCTTT.

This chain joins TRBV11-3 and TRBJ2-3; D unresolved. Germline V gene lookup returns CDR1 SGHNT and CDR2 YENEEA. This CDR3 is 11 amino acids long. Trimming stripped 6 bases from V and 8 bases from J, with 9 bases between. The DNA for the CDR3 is TGTGCCAGCAGTACCCCAGGTACGCAGTATTTT. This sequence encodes CASSTPGTQYF. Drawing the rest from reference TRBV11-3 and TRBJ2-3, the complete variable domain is EAGVVQSPRYKIIEKKQPVAFWCNPISGHNTLYWYLQNLGQGPELLIRYENEEAVDDSQLPKDRFSAERLKGVDSTLKIQPAELGDSAVYLCASSTPGTQYFGPGTRLTVL.